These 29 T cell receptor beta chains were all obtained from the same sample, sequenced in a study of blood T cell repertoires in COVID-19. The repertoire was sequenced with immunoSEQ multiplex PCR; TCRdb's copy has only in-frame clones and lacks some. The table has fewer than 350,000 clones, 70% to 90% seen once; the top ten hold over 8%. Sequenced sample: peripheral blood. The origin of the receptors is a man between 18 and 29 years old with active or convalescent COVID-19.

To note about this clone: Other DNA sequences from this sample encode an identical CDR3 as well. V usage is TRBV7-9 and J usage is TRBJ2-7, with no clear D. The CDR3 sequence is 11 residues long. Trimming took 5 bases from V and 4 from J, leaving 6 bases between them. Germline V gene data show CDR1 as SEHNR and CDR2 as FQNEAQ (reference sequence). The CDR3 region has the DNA TGTGCCAGCAGCCTCTCGTACGAGCAGTACTTC. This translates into CASSLSYEQYF. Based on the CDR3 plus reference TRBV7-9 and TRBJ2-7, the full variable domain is DTGVSQNPRHKITKRGQNVTFRCDPISEHNRLYWYRQTLGQGPEFLTYFQNEAQLEKSRLLSDRFSAERPKGSFSTLEIQRTEQGDSAMYLCASSLSYEQYFGPGTRLTVT.

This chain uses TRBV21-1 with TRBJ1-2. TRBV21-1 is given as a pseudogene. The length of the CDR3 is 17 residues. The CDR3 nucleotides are TGTGCCAGCCTTCTGTGCGTTCCACGTCGGGGGGGCCATGGCTACACCTTC. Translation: CASLLCVPRRGGHGYTF.

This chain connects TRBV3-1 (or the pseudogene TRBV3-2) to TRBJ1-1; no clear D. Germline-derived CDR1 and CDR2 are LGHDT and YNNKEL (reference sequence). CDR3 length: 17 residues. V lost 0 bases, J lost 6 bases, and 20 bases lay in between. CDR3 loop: CASSQEGPYRSRAEAFF. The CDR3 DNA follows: TGTGCCAGCAGCCAAGAAGGGCCCTACCGATCGAGGGCTGAAGCTTTCTTT.

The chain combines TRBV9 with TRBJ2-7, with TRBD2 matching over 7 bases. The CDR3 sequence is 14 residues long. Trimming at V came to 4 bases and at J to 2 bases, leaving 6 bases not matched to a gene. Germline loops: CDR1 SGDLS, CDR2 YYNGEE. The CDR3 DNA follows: TGTGCCAGCAGCTTACAGCGGGGACCCTACGAGCAGTACTTC. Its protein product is CASSLQRGPYEQYF.

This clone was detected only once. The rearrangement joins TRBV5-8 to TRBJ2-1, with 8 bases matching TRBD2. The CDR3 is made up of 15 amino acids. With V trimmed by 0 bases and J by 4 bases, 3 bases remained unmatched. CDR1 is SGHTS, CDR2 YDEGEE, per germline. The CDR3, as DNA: TGTGCCAGCAGCTTGGGCACTAGCGGTTACAATGAGCAGTTCTTC. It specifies CASSLGTSGYNEQFF.

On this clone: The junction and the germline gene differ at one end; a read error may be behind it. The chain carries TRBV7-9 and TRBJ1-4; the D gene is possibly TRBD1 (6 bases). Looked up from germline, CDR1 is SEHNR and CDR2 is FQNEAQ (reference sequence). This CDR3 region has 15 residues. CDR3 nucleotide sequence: TGTGCCAGCAGTTTAGGGGGAACAGGAAATGAAAAACTGTTTTTT. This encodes CASSLGGTGNEKLFF.

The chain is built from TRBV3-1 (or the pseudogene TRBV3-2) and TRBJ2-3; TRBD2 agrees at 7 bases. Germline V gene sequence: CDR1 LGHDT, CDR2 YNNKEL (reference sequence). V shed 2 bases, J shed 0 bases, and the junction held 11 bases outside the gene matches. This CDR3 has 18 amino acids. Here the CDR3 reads CASSQPGLLSISTDTQYF. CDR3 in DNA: TGTGCCAGCAGCCAACCGGGACTACTTTCTATTAGCACAGATACGCAGTATTTT.

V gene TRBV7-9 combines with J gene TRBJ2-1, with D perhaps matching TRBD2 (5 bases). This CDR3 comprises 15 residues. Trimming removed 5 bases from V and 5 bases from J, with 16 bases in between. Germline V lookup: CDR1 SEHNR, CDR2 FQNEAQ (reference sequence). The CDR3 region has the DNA TGTGCCAGCAGCCCCCTGACTATCCCCCACAATGAGCAGTTCTTC. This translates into CASSPLTIPHNEQFF.

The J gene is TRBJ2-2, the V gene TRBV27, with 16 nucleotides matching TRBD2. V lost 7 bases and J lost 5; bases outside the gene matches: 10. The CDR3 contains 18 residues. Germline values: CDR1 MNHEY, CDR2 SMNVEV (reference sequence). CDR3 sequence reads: CASTSPGLAGGRTGELFF. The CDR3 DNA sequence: TGTGCCAGCACATCACCGGGACTAGCGGGGGGGCGGACCGGGGAGCTGTTTTTT.

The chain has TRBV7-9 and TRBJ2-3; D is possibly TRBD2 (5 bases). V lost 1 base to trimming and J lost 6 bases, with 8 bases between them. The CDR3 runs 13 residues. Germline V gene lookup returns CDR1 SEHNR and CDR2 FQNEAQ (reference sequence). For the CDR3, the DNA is TGTGCCAGCAGCTTAGGGCGAGGGGATACGCAGTATTTT. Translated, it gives CASSLGRGDTQYF. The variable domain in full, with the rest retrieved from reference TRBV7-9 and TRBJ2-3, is DTGVSQNPRHKITKRGQNVTFRCDPISEHNRLYWYRQTLGQGPEFLTYFQNEAQLEKSRLLSDRFSAERPKGSFSTLEIQRTEQGDSAMYLCASSLGRGDTQYFGPGTRLTVL.

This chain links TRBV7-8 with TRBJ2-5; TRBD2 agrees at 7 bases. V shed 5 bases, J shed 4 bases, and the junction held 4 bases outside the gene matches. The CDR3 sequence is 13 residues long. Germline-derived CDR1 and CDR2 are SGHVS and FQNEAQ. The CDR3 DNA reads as TGTGCCAGCAGCCCGCCGGGGGGAGAGACCCAGTACTTC. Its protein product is CASSPPGGETQYF.

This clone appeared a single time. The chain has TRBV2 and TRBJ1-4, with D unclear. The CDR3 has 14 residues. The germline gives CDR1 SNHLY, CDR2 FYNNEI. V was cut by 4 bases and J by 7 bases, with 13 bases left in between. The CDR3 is CASSVAGPGEKLFF. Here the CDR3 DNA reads TGTGCCAGCAGTGTCGCCGGCCCGGGTGAAAAACTGTTTTTT.

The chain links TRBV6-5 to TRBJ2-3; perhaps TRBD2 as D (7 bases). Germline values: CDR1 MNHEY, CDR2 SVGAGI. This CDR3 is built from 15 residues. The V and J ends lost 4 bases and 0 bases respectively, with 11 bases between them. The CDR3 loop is CASSWGGVSTDTQYF. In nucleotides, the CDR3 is TGTGCCAGCAGTTGGGGGGGCGTGAGCACAGATACGCAGTATTTT.

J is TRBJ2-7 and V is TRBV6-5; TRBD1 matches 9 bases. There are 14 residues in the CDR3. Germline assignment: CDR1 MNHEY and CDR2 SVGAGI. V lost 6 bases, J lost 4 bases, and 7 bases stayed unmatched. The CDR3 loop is CASRGTGSGYEQYF. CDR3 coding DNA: TGTGCCAGCAGGGGGACAGGGAGCGGGTACGAGCAGTACTTC.

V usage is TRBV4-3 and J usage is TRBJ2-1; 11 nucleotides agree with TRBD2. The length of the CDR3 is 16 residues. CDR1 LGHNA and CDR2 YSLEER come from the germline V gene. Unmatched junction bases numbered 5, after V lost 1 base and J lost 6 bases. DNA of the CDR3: TGCGCCAGCAGCCAAGTTATTAGCGGGGGGGCCAATGAGCAGTTCTTC. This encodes CASSQVISGGANEQFF.

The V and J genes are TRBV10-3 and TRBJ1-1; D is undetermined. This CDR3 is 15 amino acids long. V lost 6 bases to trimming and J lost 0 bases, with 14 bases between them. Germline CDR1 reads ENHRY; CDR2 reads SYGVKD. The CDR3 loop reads CAISRFLVVNTEAFF. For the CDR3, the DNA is TGTGCCATCAGCCGATTTTTAGTCGTGAACACTGAAGCTTTCTTT.

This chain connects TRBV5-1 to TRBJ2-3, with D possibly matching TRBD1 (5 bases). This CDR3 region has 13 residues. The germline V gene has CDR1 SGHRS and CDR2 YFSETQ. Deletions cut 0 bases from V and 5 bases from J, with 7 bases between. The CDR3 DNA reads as TGCGCCAGCAGCTTGGGCAGGGAAGATACGCAGTATTTT. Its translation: CASSLGREDTQYF.

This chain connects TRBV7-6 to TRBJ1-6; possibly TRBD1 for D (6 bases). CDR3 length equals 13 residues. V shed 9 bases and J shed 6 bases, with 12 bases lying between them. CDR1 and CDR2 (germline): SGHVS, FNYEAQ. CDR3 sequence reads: CASGQLINSPLHF. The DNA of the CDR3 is TGTGCCAGTGGACAGCTAATTAATTCACCCCTCCACTTT.

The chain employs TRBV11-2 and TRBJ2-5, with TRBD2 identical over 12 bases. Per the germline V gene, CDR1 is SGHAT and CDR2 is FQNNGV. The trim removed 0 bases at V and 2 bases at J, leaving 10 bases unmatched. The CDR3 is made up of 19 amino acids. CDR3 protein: CASSLDRRATSGGQETQYF. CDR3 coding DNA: TGTGCCAGCAGCTTAGATCGAAGGGCGACTAGCGGGGGTCAAGAGACCCAGTACTTC.

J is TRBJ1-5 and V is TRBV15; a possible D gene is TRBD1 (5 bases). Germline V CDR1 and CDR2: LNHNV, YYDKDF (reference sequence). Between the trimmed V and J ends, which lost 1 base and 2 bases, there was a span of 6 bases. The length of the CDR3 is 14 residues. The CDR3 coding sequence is TGTGCCACCAGCAGAGTACAGGGCAATCAGCCCCAGCATTTT. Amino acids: CATSRVQGNQPQHF.

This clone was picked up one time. CDR3 nucleotides: TGTGCCAGCATCTCGGAGGGAATAGATACGCAGTATTTT. Translating gives CASISEGIDTQYF. The gene calls are TRBV6-5 and TRBJ2-3; a possible D gene is TRBD2 (6 bases). The CDR3 length is 13 residues. Germline V gene data show CDR1 as MNHEY and CDR2 as SVGAGI. The V end was cut by 7 bases, the J end by 5 bases, with 13 bases between.

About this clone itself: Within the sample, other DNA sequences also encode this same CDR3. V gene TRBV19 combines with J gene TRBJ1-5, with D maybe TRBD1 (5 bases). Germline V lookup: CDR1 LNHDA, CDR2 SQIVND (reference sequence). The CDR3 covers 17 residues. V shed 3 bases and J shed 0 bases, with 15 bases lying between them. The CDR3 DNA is TGTGCCAGTAGTATTTTGTATGGGGCGGTTAGCAATCAGCCCCAGCATTTT. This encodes CASSILYGAVSNQPQHF.

CDR3 sequence (DNA): TGTGCCAGCAGTGGACAGGGTCGGGAGACCCAGTACTTC. It codes for CASSGQGRETQYF. The J gene is TRBJ2-5, the V gene TRBV2; 7 bases line up with TRBD1. V shed 4 bases and J 5 bases; nucleotides not matched to a gene: 4. In germline, CDR1 is SNHLY, CDR2 FYNNEI. This CDR3 region has 13 residues. The whole variable domain, remainder taken from reference TRBV2 and TRBJ2-5, is EPEVTQTPSHQVTQMGQEVILRCVPISNHLYFYWYRQILGQKVEFLVSFYNNEISEKSEIFDDQFSVERPDGSNFTLKIRSTKLEDSAMYFCASSGQGRETQYFGPGTRLLVL.

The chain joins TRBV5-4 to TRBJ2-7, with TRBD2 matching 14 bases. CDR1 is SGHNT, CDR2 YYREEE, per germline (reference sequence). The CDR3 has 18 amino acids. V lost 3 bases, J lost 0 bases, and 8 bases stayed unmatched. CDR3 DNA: TGTGCCAGCAGCTCGGGACTAGCGGGGGTCCCTAGCTCCTACGAGCAGTACTTC. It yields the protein CASSSGLAGVPSSYEQYF.

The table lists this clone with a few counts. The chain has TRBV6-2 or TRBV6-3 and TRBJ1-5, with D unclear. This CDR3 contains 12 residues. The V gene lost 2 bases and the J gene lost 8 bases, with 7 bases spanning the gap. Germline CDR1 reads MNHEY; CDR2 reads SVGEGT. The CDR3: CASSYPRKPQHF. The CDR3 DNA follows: TGTGCCAGCAGTTACCCGAGGAAGCCCCAGCATTTT.

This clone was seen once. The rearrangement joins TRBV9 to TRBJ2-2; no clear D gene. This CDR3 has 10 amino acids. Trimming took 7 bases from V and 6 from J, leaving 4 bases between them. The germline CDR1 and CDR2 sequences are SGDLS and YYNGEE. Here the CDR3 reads CASGAGELFF. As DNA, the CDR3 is TGTGCCAGCGGAGCCGGGGAGCTGTTTTTT. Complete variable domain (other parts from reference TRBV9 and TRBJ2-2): DSGVTQTPKHLITATGQRVTLRCSPRSGDLSVYWYQQSLDQGLQFLIQYYNGEERAKGNILERFSAQQFPDLHSELNLSSLELGDSALYFCASGAGELFFGEGSRLTVL.

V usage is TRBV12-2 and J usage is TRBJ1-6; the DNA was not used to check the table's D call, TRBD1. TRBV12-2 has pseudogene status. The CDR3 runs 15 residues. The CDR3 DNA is TGTGCAAGTCGCCGCCCTGACAGGTGGATTTCACCCCTCCACTTT. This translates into CASRRPDRWISPLHF.

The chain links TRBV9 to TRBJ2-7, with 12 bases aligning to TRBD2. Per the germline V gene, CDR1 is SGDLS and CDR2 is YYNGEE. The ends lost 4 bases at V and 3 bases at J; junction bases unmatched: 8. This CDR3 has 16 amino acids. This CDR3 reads CASSSGLAGGHYEQYF. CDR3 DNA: TGTGCCAGCAGCTCCGGGCTAGCGGGGGGGCACTACGAGCAGTACTTC.

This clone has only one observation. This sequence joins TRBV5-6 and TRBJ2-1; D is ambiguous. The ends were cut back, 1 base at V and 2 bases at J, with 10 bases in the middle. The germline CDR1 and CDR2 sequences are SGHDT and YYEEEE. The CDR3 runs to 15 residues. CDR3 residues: CASSLSRQPYNEQFF. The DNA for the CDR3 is TGTGCCAGCAGCTTGTCCCGACAACCCTACAATGAGCAGTTCTTC.